This T cell receptor (beta chain) emerged from a study of CD4 T cells in relation to SARS-CoV-2 and coronaviruses. Sequencing was performed with immunoSEQ multiplex PCR; in TCRdb, only in-frame clones are kept and a portion is missing. The table lists approximately 37,000 clones, approximately 83% of them singletons, with roughly 3.2% in the top ten. This CDR3 is built from 15 residues. V was pared by 3 bases and J by 2 bases, with 8 bases between. Looked up from germline, CDR1 is LNHDA and CDR2 is SQIVND (reference sequence). About this clone: The antigen is undetermined.

Findings and caveats of the study: No donor gave both pre-pandemic and post-infection samples.

The sequence was collected from an adult with COVID-19. The material sequenced was memory CD4+ T cells from PBMCs. V gene TRBV19 combines with J gene TRBJ2-6; D is possibly TRBD1 (6 bases). The CDR3 is CASSITGTGANVLTF. CDR3 DNA: TGTGCCAGTAGTATTACAGGGACTGGGGCCAACGTCCTGACTTTC.